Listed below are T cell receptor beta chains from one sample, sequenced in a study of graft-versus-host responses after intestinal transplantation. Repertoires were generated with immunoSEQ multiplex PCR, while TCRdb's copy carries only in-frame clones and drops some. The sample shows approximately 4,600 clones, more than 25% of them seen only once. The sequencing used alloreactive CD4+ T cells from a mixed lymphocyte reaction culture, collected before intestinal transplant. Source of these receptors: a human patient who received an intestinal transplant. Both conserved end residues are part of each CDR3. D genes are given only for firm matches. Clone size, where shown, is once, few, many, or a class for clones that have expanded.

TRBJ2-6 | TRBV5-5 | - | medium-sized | CASSFSGANVLTF | TGTGCCAGCAGCTTCTCTGGGGCCAACGTCCTGACTTTC
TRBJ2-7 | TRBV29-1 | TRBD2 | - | CSAGGAYEQYF | TGCAGCGCGGGGGGGGCCTACGAGCAGTACTTC
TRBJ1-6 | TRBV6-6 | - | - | CASSYRAYNSPLHF | TGTGCCAGCAGTTACCGGGCCTATAATTCACCCCTCCACTTT
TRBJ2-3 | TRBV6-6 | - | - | CASSTTYSTDTQYF | TGTGCCAGCAGCACGACCTACAGCACAGATACGCAGTATTTT
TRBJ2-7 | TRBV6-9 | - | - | CASTPGSGSYEQYF | TGTGCCAGCACCCCGGGGAGCGGCTCCTACGAGCAGTACTTC
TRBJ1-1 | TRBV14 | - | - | CASSQESVRNTEAFF | TGTGCCAGCAGCCAAGAGTCCGTCAGGAACACTGAAGCTTTCTTT
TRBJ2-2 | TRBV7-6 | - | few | CASSLRTGELFF | TGTGCCAGCAGCCTACGGACCGGGGAGCTGTTTTTT
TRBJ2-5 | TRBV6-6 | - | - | CASSERGTQYF | TGTGCCAGCAGTGAACGGGGGACCCAGTACTTC
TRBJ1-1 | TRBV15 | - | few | CATSSQNTEAFF | TGTGCCACCAGCAGTCAGAACACTGAAGCTTTCTTT
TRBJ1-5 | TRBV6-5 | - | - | CASSPRSTSYQPQHF | TGTGCCAGCAGTCCGAGATCGACCTCCTATCAGCCCCAGCATTTT
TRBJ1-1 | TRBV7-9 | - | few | CASSLQDTEAFF | TGTGCCAGCAGCTTACAGGACACTGAAGCTTTCTTT
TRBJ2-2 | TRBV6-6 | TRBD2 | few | CASRTSTNTGELFF | TGTGCCAGCAGGACTAGCACGAACACCGGGGAGCTGTTTTTT
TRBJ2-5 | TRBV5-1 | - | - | CASSFGEKETQYF | TGCGCCAGCAGCTTTGGCGAGAAGGAGACCCAGTACTTC
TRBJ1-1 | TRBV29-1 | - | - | CSVEEGGAGVTEAFF | TGCAGCGTTGAAGAGGGAGGGGCGGGGGTCACTGAAGCTTTCTTT
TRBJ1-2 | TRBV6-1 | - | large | CASSEPFYGYTF | TGTGCCAGCAGTGAACCCTTTTATGGCTACACCTTC
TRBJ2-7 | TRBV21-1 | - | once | CASSKTSGLVKYEQYF | TGTGCCAGCAGCAAAACTTCGGGACTGGTTAAGTACGAGCAGTACTTC
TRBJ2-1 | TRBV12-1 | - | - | CASRFERTINEQFF | TGTGCCAGCAGATTTGAAAGGACCATCAATGAGCAGTTCTTC
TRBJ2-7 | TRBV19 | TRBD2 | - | CASSPYSLAGAPYEQYF | TGTGCCAGTAGTCCATACTCCTTAGCGGGAGCGCCCTACGAGCAGTACTTC
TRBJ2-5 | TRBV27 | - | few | CASSLLAEETQYF | TGTGCCAGCAGTTTATTGGCGGAAGAGACCCAGTACTTC
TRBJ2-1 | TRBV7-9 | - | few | CASSLVDYNEQFF | TGTGCCAGCAGCTTAGTCGACTACAATGAGCAGTTCTTC
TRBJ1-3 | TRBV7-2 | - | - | CASSWSSGNTIYF | TGTGCCAGCAGTTGGAGCTCTGGAAACACCATATATTTT
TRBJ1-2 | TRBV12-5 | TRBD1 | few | CASGPRMTGFGYTF | TGTGCTAGTGGTCCCCGCATGACAGGGTTTGGCTACACCTTC
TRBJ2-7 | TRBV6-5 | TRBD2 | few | CASSLMGLSYEQYF | TGTGCCAGCAGTTTAATGGGACTATCCTACGAGCAGTACTTC
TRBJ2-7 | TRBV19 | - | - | CASRKHDPGAYEQYF | TGTGCCAGTAGAAAACACGACCCGGGGGCTTACGAGCAGTACTTC
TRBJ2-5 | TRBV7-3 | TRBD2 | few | CASSISGTQETQYF | TGTGCCAGCAGTATTAGCGGGACTCAAGAGACCCAGTACTTC
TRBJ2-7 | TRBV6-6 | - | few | CASSQRGSYYEQYF | TGTGCCAGCAGTCAGAGGGGGAGCTACTACGAGCAGTACTTC
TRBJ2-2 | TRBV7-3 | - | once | CASSLEGGSGELFF | TGTGCCAGCAGCTTGGAGGGAGGCAGCGGGGAGCTGTTTTTT
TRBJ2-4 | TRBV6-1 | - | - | CASSPNGQNIQYF | TGTGCCAGCAGTCCCAACGGGCAAAACATTCAGTACTTC
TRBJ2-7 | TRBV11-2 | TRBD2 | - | CASSLGSSGRYYEQYF | TGTGCCAGCAGCTTAGGGTCCAGCGGGAGGTACTACGAGCAGTACTTC
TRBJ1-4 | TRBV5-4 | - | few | CASSLGTTGTNEKLFF | TGTGCCAGCAGCTTGGGGACCACAGGGACTAATGAAAAACTGTTTTTT
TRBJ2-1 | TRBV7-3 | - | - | CASSLGLAIYNEQFF | TGTGCCAGCAGCTTAGGGCTAGCGATTTACAATGAGCAGTTCTTC
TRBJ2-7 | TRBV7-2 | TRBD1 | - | CASSLNRGTEQYF | TGTGCCAGCAGCTTAAACAGGGGGACCGAGCAGTACTTC
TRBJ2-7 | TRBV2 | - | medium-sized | CASRRDTSSYEQYF | TGTGCCAGCAGGCGGGACACGAGCTCCTACGAGCAGTACTTC
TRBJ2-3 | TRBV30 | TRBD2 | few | CAWSLGTRGTDTQYF | TGTGCCTGGAGTTTGGGGACTAGGGGCACAGATACGCAGTATTTT
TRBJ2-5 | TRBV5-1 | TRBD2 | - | CASSLVAGGGETQYF | TGCGCCAGCAGCTTGGTGGCGGGAGGTGGGGAGACCCAGTACTTC
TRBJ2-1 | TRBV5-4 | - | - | CASSLGQWAYNEQFF | TGTGCCAGCAGCTTGGGACAGTGGGCCTACAATGAGCAGTTCTTC
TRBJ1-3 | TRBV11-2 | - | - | CASSLDKWSGNTIYF | TGTGCCAGCAGCTTAGATAAGTGGTCTGGAAACACCATATATTTT
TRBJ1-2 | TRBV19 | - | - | CASSIRGPYGYTF | TGTGCCAGTAGTATCCGGGGCCCCTATGGCTACACCTTC
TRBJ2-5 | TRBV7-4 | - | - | CASSFGPKETQYF | TGTGCCAGCAGCTTTGGGCCCAAAGAGACCCAGTACTTC
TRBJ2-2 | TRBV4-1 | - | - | CASSHRSANTGELFF | TGCGCCAGCAGCCACAGGAGCGCGAACACCGGGGAGCTGTTTTTT
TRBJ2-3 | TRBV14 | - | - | CASSQRLARTDTQYF | TGTGCCAGCAGCCAACGCCTAGCGAGGACAGATACGCAGTATTTT
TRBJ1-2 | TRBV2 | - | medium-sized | CASTADVSYGYTF | TGTGCCAGCACCGCGGATGTAAGCTATGGCTACACCTTC
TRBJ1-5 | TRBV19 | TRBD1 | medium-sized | CASSWTGINQPQHF | TGTGCCAGTAGTTGGACAGGGATCAATCAGCCCCAGCATTTT
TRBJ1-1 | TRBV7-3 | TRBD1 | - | CASSPGQGVWTEAFF | TGTGCCAGCAGCCCCGGACAGGGGGTTTGGACTGAAGCTTTCTTT
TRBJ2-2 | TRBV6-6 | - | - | CASSLSGPGELFF | TGTGCCAGCAGTTTGTCGGGCCCCGGGGAGCTGTTTTTT
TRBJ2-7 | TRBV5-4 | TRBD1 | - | CASSLDRKSYEQYF | TGTGCCAGCAGCCTGGACAGGAAATCCTACGAGCAGTACTTC
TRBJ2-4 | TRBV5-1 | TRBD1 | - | CASSYRTGGWAKNIQYF | TGCGCCAGCAGCTACCGGACAGGGGGGTGGGCCAAAAACATTCAGTACTTC
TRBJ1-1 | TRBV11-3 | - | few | CASSLDRGDTEAFF | TGTGCCAGCAGCTTAGATAGAGGGGACACTGAAGCTTTCTTT
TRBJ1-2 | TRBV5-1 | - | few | CASSFGRFYGYTF | TGTGCCAGCAGCTTTGGGAGATTCTATGGCTACACCTTC
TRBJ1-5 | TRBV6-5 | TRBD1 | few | CASRTGFQPQHF | TGTGCCAGCAGGACAGGGTTTCAGCCCCAGCATTTT
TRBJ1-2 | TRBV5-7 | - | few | CASNSGGFNYGYTF | TGTGCCAGCAACTCCGGGGGCTTCAACTATGGCTACACCTTC
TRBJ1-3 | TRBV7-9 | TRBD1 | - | CASSLTRGTGNTIYF | TGTGCCAGCAGCTTAACCAGGGGGACTGGAAACACCATATATTTT
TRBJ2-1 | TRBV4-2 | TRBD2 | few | CASSLYKGTRYNEQFF | TGTGCCAGCAGCTTGTATAAGGGGACTAGATACAATGAGCAGTTCTTC
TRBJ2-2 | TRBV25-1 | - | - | CASRLSNTGELFF | TGTGCCAGCAGGCTTTCGAACACCGGGGAGCTGTTTTTT
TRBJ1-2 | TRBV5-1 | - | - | CASYTLPVRKTYGYTF | TGCGCCAGCTATACACTACCGGTTCGAAAGACCTATGGCTACACCTTC